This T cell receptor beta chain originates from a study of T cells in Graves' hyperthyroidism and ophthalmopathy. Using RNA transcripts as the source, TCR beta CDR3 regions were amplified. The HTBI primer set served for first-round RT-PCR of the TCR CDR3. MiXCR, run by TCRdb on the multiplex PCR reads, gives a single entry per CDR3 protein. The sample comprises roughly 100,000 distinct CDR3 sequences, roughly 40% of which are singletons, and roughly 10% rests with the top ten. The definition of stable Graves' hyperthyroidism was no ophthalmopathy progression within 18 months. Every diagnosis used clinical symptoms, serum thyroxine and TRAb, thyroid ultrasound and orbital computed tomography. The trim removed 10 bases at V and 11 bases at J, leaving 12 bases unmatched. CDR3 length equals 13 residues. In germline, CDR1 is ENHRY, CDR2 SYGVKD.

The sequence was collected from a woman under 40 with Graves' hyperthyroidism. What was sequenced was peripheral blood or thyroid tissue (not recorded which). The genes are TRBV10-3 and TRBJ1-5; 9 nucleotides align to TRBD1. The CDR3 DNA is TGTGCCACACTGGGACAGGGAAAAGAGACCCAGCATTTT. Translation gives CATLGQGKETQHF.